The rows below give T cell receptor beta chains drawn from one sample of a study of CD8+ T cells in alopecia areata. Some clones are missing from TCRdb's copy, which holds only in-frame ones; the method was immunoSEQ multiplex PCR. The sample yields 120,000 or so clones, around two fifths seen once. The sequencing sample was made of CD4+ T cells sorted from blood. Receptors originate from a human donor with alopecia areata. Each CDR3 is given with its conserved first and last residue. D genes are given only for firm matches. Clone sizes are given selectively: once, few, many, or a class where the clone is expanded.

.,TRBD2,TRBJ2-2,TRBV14,TGTGCCAGCAGCCCGGGAGGAGGGCCGTTCGCCGGGGAGCTGTTTTTT,CASSPGGGPFAGELFF
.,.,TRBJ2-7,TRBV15,TGTGCCACCAGCAGTCTGGGACGGAGTAATGACGAGCAGTACTTC,CATSSLGRSNDEQYF
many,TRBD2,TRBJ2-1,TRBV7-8,TGTGCCAGCAGTCGCACTAGCGGAGAATACAATGAGCAGTTCTTC,CASSRTSGEYNEQFF
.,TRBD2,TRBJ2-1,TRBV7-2,TGTGCCAGCAGTACCAACATGGGACTAGCTGTGTTCTTC,CASSTNMGLAVFF
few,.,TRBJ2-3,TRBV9,TGTGCCAGCAGCGTAGCTACAGATACGCAGTATTTT,CASSVATDTQYF
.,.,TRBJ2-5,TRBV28,TGTGCCAGCAGTTCCAGTGGAGAAGGAGAGACCCAGTACTTC,CASSSSGEGETQYF
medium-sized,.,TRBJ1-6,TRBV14,TGTGCCAGCAGCCAAGGACGGTATAATTCACCCCTCCACTTT,CASSQGRYNSPLHF
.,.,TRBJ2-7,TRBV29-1,TGCAGCGTTGAAGTTGGGTACTACTCCGACTCCTACGAGCAGTACTTC,CSVEVGYYSDSYEQYF
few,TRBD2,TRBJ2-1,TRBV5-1,TGCGCCAGCAGCTTGTACACTAGCGGGAGTATTGAGCAGTTCTTC,CASSLYTSGSIEQFF
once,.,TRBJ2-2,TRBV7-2,TGTGCCAGCAGCTTAGTCGTGGACACCGGGGAGCTGTTTTTT,CASSLVVDTGELFF
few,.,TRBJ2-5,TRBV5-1,TGCGCCAGCAGCTTGGCCAGATCGCCGGGGGAGACCCAGTACTTC,CASSLARSPGETQYF
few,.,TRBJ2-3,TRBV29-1,TGCAGCGTTGAAGCCGGGGCCGCCGTCACAGATACGCAGTATTTT,CSVEAGAAVTDTQYF
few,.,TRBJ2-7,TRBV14,TGTGCCAGCAGCCAAGTAGGTTCCATGGGGGAGCAGTACTTC,CASSQVGSMGEQYF
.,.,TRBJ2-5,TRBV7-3,TGTGCCAGCAGCTTAACGGTCCAAGAGACCCAGTACTTC,CASSLTVQETQYF
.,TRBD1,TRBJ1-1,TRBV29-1,TGCAGCGTTGTCCACCCCCAGGGGGCCACTGAAGCTTTCTTT,CSVVHPQGATEAFF
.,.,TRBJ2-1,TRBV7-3,TGTGCCAGCAGCTCCCCCGGGGGCGGCTGGGATGAGCAGTTCTTC,CASSSPGGGWDEQFF
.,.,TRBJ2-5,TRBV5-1,TGCGCCAGCAGCTCAAGCGCAGGGTACCAAGAGACCCAGTACTTC,CASSSSAGYQETQYF
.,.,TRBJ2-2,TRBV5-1,TGCGCCAGCAGCTTGGGGCAGAACACCGGGGAGCTGTTTTTT,CASSLGQNTGELFF
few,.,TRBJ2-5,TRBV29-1,TGCAGCGTCGCCCCGGGACTCGTTCGGGAGACCCAGTACTTC,CSVAPGLVRETQYF
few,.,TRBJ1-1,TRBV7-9,TGTGCCAGCAGCGTTGGCCGGGACACTGAAGCTTTCTTT,CASSVGRDTEAFF
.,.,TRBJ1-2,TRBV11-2,TGTGCCAGCAAGGGGGGTGGAGGCTACACCTTC,CASKGGGGYTF
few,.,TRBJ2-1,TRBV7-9,TGTGCCAGCAGCTTTCATGAGCAGTTCTTC,CASSFHEQFF
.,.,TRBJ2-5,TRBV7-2,TGTGCCAGCAGCCGTCCGTGGGAAGAGACCCAGTACTTC,CASSRPWEETQYF
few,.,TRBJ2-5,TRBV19,TGTGCCAGTAGTGGCTCACGCGTCACCCAGTACTTC,CASSGSRVTQYF
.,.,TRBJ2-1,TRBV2,TGTGCCAGCAGCCCAGGGGGAGCGGGCTACAATGAGCAGTTCTTC,CASSPGGAGYNEQFF
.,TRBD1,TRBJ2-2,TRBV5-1,TGCGCCAGCAGCGGAGGACAGGGCCCACCGAACACCGGGGAGCTGTTTTTT,CASSGGQGPPNTGELFF
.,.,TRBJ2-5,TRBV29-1,TGCAGCGTTGAGGTTGGAGGGTACCAAGAGACCCAGTACTTC,CSVEVGGYQETQYF
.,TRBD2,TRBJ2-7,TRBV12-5,TGTGCTAGTGCTTGGGGACTAGTCTACGAGCAGTACTTC,CASAWGLVYEQYF
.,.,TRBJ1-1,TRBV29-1,TGCAGCGGCGACAGAGGAAACACTGAAGCTTTCTTT,CSGDRGNTEAFF
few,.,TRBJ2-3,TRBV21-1,TGTGCCTACCTCCAACTAGCTCCCTGGGGGGATACGCAGTATTTT,CAYLQLAPWGDTQYF
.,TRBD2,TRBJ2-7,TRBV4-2,TGTGCCAGCAGCCAAGGACTAGCGGGTTCCTACGAGCAGTACTTC,CASSQGLAGSYEQYF
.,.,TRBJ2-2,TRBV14,TGTGCCAGCAGCCTACAGGGTTTTGACACCGGGGAGCTGTTTTTT,CASSLQGFDTGELFF
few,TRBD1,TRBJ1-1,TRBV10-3,TGTGCCATCAGTGAGGGGACAGGGGGCTGGAACACTGAAGCTTTCTTT,CAISEGTGGWNTEAFF
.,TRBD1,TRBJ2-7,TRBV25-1,TGTGCCAGCAGCGTCACAGGGGTGTCCTACGAGCAGTACTTC,CASSVTGVSYEQYF
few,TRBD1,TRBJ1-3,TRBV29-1,TGCAGCGTGGGACAGGGGACATCTGGAAACACCATATATTTT,CSVGQGTSGNTIYF
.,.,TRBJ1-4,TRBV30,TGTGCCTGGAGCGAACAGGGATTGGAAGAAAAACTGTTTTTT,CAWSEQGLEEKLFF
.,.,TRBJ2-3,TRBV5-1,TGCGCCAGCAGCCCTCTACCAAGCACAGATACGCAGTATTTT,CASSPLPSTDTQYF
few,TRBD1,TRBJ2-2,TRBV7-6,TGTGCCAGCAGCCCCGGACAGGGAGGCACCGGGGAGCTGTTTTTT,CASSPGQGGTGELFF
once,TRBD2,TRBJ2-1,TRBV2,TGTGCCAGCAAGTCGCTAGCGGGCCCCCAGTCTGAGCAGTTCTTC,CASKSLAGPQSEQFF
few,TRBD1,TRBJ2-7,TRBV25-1,TGTGCCAGCAGTGAATGGACAGGGAGCTACGAGCAGTACTTC,CASSEWTGSYEQYF
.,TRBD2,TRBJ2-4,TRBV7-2,TGTGCCAGCAGCTTAGCAGGGACTAGCGGGGGGAAACTGAACAAAAACATTCAGTACTTC,CASSLAGTSGGKLNKNIQYF
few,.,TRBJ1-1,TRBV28,TGTGCCAGCAGGATGGTCGGGCGGTTGAACACTGAAGCTTTCTTT,CASRMVGRLNTEAFF
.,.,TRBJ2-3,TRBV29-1,TGCAGCGCCACAGATACGCAGTATTTT,CSATDTQYF
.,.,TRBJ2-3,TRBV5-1,TGCGCCAGCAGCTTAGTCCCCGCTAGCACAGATACGCAGTATTTT,CASSLVPASTDTQYF
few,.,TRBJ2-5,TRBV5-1,TGCGCCAGCAGCTTGGATGAGACCCAGTACTTC,CASSLDETQYF
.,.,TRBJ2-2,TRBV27,TGTGCCAGCAGTCCCACGAACACCGGGGAGCTGTTTTTT,CASSPTNTGELFF
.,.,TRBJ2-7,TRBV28,TGTGCCAGCAGCAGGGGATTAGTCCCCTACGAGCAGTACTTC,CASSRGLVPYEQYF
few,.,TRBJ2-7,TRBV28,TGTGCCAGCAGTAGTGGGCATGGGCAGTACTTC,CASSSGHGQYF
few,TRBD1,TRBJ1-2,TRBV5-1,TGCGCCAGCAGCACGGGGACAGGTGACGGATATGGCTACACCTTC,CASSTGTGDGYGYTF
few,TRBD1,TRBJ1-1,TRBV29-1,TGCAGCGTTGAGGTCGACAGGGGAAGGACTGAAGCTTTCTTT,CSVEVDRGRTEAFF
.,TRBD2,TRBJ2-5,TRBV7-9,TGTGCCAGCAGCTTACCCGGACTAGCGGGATTAGAGACCCAGTACTTC,CASSLPGLAGLETQYF
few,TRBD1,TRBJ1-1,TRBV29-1,TGCAGCGCCACCTCAGACAGGGGCGTTGAAGCTTTCTTT,CSATSDRGVEAFF
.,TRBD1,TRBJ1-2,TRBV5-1,TGCGCCAGCAGCCCCGGGACAGGGAGTGGCTACACCTTC,CASSPGTGSGYTF
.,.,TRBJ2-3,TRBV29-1,TGCAGCGGGTGGGACGGAAGGCAGTATTTT,CSGWDGRQYF
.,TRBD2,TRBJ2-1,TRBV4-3,TGCGCCAGCAGCCAAGACGGTCCAGCGGGAGTGGCGTACAATGAGCAGTTCTTC,CASSQDGPAGVAYNEQFF
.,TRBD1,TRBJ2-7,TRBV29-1,TGCAGCGCCGGGACAGGGAGTCGTATCTACGAGCAGTACTTC,CSAGTGSRIYEQYF
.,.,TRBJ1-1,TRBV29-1,TGCAGCGTCCTCAGGCCCTTGAACACTGAAGCTTTCTTT,CSVLRPLNTEAFF